Here is one TCR beta chain with its context. Its antigen is not identified. Assay used: immunoSEQ multiplex PCR; TCRdb lists only in-frame clones, some missing. The repertoire includes around 63,000 clones, around 87% of them detected once, and approximately 11% sits in the top ten. The data stem from a study of lymphopenia after photon versus proton radiotherapy. The germline gives CDR1 SGHTA, CDR2 FQGNSA. This CDR3 region has 16 residues. J was trimmed by 1 base and V by 3 bases; bases with no gene match: 4. Study-wide points: After the lymphocyte nadir, photon-treated repertoires showed oligoclonal expansion, especially of CD8+ Temra cells. Authors raise, but do not show, better survival with proton therapy.

The genes are TRBV7-2 and TRBJ2-2, with 8 bases that match TRBD2. The clonotype was recovered from a man older than 75 with esophageal cancer. Sample: peripheral blood, taken from a patient treated with proton-based radiotherapy. CDR3: CASSFGSGGNTGELFF. The CDR3 nucleotides read TGTGCCAGCAGCTTCGGCAGCGGGGGGAACACCGGGGAGCTGTTTTTT. The whole variable domain, filled in from reference TRBV7-2 and TRBJ2-2, reads GAGVSQSPSNKVTEKGKDVELRCDPISGHTALYWYRQSLGQGLEFLIYFQGNSAPDKSGLPSDRFSAERTGGSVSTLTIQRTQQEDSAVYLCASSFGSGGNTGELFFGEGSRLTVL.